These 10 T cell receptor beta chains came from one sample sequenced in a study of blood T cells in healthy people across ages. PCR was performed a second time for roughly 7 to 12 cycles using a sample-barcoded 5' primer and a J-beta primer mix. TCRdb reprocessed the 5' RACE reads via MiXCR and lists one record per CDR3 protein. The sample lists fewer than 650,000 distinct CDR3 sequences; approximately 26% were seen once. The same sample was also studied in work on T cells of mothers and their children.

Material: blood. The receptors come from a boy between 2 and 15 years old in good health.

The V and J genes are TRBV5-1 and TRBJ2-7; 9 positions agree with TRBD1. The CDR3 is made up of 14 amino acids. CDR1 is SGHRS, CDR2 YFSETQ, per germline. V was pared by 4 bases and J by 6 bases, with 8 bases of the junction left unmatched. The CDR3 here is CASSPGTGRFEQYF. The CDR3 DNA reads TGCGCCAGCAGCCCCGGGACAGGGAGGTTCGAGCAGTACTTC.

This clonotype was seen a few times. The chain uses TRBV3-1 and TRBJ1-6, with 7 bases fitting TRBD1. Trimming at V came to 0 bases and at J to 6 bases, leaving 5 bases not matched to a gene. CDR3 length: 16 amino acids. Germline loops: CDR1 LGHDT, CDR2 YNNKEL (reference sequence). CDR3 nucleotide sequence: TGTGCCAGCAGCCAAGAAGGGGGCCGGAGTAATTCACCCCTCCACTTT. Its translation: CASSQEGGRSNSPLHF.

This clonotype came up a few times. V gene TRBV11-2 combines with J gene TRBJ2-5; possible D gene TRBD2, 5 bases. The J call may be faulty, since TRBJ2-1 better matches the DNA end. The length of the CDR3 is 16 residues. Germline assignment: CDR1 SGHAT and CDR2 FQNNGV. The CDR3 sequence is CASSLGRRTGDNEQFF. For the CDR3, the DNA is TGTGCCAGCAGCTTAGGCCGGCGGACCGGGGACAATGAGCAGTTCTTC.

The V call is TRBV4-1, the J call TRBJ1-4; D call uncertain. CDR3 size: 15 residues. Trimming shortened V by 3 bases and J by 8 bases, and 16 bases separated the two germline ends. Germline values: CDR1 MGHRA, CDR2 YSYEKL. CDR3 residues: CASSHRRRGEEKLFF. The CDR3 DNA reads TGCGCCAGCAGCCATAGACGCCGCGGGGAAGAAAAACTGTTTTTT.

The chain's CDR3 is CASSVDRGGNIQYF. In nucleotides, the CDR3 is TGTGCCAGCAGCGTGGACAGGGGAGGAAACATTCAGTACTTC. This chain connects TRBV11-2 to TRBJ2-4; 9 nucleotides agree with TRBD1. The ends lost 5 bases at V and 6 bases at J; junction bases unmatched: 5. CDR1 is SGHAT and CDR2 is FQNNGV in the germline V gene. This CDR3 is 14 amino acids long.

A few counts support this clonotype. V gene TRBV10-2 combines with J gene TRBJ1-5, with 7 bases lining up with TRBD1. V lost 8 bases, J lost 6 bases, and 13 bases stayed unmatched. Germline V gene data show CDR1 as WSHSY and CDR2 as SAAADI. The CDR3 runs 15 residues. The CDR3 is CASGTQGRWGQPQHF. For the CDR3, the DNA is TGCGCCAGCGGAACACAGGGGCGGTGGGGTCAGCCCCAGCATTTT.

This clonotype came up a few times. CDR3 loop: CASSTTRRAGNTIYF. The CDR3 coding sequence is TGCGCCAGCAGCACAACTCGGCGGGCTGGAAACACCATATATTTT. V gene TRBV4-1 combines with J gene TRBJ1-3; D not certain. This CDR3 comprises 15 residues. The V gene's germline CDR1 is MGHRA and CDR2 YSYEKL. The V gene lost 5 bases and the J gene lost 2 bases, with 13 bases spanning the gap.

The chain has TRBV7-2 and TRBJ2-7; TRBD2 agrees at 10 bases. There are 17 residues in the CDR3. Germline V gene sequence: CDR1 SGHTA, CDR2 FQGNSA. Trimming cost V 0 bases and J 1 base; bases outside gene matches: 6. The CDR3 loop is CASSLARLAGVSYEQYF. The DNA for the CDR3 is TGTGCCAGCAGCTTAGCGCGCCTAGCGGGAGTTTCCTACGAGCAGTACTTC.

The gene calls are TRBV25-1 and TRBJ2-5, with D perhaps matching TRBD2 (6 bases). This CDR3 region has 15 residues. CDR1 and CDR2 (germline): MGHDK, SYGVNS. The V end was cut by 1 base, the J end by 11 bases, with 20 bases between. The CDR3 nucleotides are TGTGCCAGCAGTGAATTGGCGGACGGAGGGGAGGAGCAGTACTTC. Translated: CASSELADGGEEQYF.

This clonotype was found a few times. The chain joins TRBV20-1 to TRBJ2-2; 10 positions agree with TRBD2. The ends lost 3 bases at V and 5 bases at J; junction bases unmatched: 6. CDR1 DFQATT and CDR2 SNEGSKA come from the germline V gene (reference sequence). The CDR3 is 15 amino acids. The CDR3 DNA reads TGCAGTGCTAGGGCCCCTAGCGGGAGAACCGGGGAGCTGTTTTTT. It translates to CSARAPSGRTGELFF.